This T cell receptor beta chain was profiled in a study of blood T cell repertoires in COVID-19. Study summary: Acute and convalescent COVID-19 samples came from the United States, Italy and Spain.

This CDR3 is 17 amino acids long. Germline trimming cut 6 bases from V and 5 bases from J; bases unmatched to any gene: 18. Germline values: CDR1 MNHEY, CDR2 SMNVEV (reference sequence). This clone is a singleton in its sample. Generated by immunoSEQ multiplex PCR, the TCRdb table keeps only in-frame clones and is missing some. Here the sample spans about 220,000 clones, about 88% being singletons. Adults between about 18 and 89 years of age took part from under 25 US areas. In Cohort 3, a recovered donor had either two negative PCRs, clearance, or symptom resolution. V is TRBV27 and J is TRBJ1-2; 7 positions agree with TRBD1. Sequenced: PBMCs or T cells enriched from blood (not recorded which). The TCR was taken from a woman in her thirties who had recovered from COVID-19. CDR3 DNA: TGTGCCAGCAGAAAACCCTATGGGCCCACAGGGGATTATGGCTACACCTTC. Its translation: CASRKPYGPTGDYGYTF.